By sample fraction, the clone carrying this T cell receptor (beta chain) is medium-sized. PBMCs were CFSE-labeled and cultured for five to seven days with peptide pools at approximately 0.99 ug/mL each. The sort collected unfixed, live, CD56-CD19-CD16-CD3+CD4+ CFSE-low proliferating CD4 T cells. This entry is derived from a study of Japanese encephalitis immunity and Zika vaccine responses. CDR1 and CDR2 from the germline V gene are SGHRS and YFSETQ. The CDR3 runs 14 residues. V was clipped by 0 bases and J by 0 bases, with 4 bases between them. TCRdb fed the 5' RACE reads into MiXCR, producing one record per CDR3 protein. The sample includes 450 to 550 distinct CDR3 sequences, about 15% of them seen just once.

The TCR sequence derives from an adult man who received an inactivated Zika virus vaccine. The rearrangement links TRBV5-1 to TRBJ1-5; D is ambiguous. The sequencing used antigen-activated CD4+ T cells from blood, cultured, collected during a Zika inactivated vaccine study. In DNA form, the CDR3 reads TGCGCCAGCAGCTTGGACGGTAGCAATCAGCCCCAGCATTTT. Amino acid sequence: CASSLDGSNQPQHF.